This TCR beta chain was recovered during a study of blood T cell repertoires in COVID-19. Generated by immunoSEQ multiplex PCR, the TCRdb table keeps only in-frame clones and is missing some. The data contain 200,000 to 250,000 clones, 70% to 85% of them singletons. V was trimmed by 5 bases and J by 2 bases, leaving 6 bases between them. CDR3 length: 11 amino acids. The V gene's germline CDR1 is GTSNPN and CDR2 SVGIG (reference sequence). V and J are TRBV30 and TRBJ2-5; possible D gene TRBD1, 6 bases. Sequences were obtained from PBMCs or T cells enriched from blood (not recorded which). The receptor's source is a man in his sixties who had recovered from COVID-19. DNA for the CDR3: TGTGCCTGGGACAGGCAAGAGACCCAGTACTTC. Its protein is CAWDRQETQYF.